This T cell receptor (beta chain) is from a study of response to subunit inactivated influenza vaccine. About this clonotype itself: Antigen: not known.

Using its own MiXCR run on the RT-PCR reads, TCRdb lists one record per CDR3 protein. Here the sample spans some 160,000 distinct CDR3 sequences, approximately 11% being singletons. The CDR3 spans 16 residues. Germline CDR1 DFQATT, CDR2 SNEGSKA (reference sequence). Study-wide results and limits: Few new T cells, the authors suggested, are recruited by each seasonal influenza vaccination.

The chain couples TRBV20-1 to TRBJ2-7, with 11 positions matching TRBD2. This TCR came from a man aged 50 to 59 who received an inactivated influenza vaccine. The input for sequencing was non-naive T cells sorted from PBMCs, taken 45 days after vaccination. The CDR3 DNA follows: TGCAGGGCAACAGGGGGTACTAGCGGGAGTACCCACGAGCAGTACTTC. Its protein product is CRATGGTSGSTHEQYF.